A selection of T cell receptor beta chains follows, all from one sample in a study of response to subunit inactivated influenza vaccine. TCRdb independently ran MiXCR on the RT-PCR reads; one entry per CDR3 protein. The data hold a few hundred thousand distinct CDR3 sequences, with 21% observed a single time. Specimen: PBMCs from blood, collected roughly 20 months after vaccination. The receptors here all came from a man aged 50 to 75 who received an inactivated influenza vaccine. Each CDR3 is given with its conserved first and last residue. Each record gives: clone size, D gene, V gene, J gene, CDR3 DNA, CDR3 protein. The D gene is left open where the match is weak. A row's size may be missing; if present it is once, few, many or a size class.

abundance: .
d_gene: .
v_gene: TRBV4-1
j_gene: TRBJ1-1
CDR3nt: TGCGCCAGCAGCCAATTTCCTCCCGGGCATGGTGGGGGAAGAAGGAACACTGAAGCTTTCTTT
CDR3aa: CASSQFPPGHGGGRRNTEAFF

abundance: many
d_gene: .
v_gene: TRBV15
j_gene: TRBJ1-2
CDR3nt: TGTGCCACCAGCAGAGACAGGGGCCCTACTAGGAACTATGGCTACACCTTC
CDR3aa: CATSRDRGPTRNYGYTF

abundance: few
d_gene: .
v_gene: TRBV12-3/TRBV12-4
j_gene: TRBJ2-5
CDR3nt: TGTGCCAGCAGTTTCGGGGAGGACTCACAAGAGACCCAGTACTTC
CDR3aa: CASSFGEDSQETQYF

abundance: .
d_gene: .
v_gene: TRBV11-2
j_gene: TRBJ2-7
CDR3nt: TGTGCCAGCAGCTTAGGTGTAGGGACGCGCGAGCAGTACTTC
CDR3aa: CASSLGVGTREQYF

abundance: few
d_gene: TRBD1
v_gene: TRBV3-1
j_gene: TRBJ1-6
CDR3nt: TGTGCCAGCAGCCTGAGGCGGGACAGTAATTCACCCCTCCACTTT
CDR3aa: CASSLRRDSNSPLHF

abundance: .
d_gene: .
v_gene: TRBV9
j_gene: TRBJ2-1
CDR3nt: TGTGCCAGCAGCGTAGTCCCGGGTCGGGAGCAGTTCTTC
CDR3aa: CASSVVPGREQFF

abundance: .
d_gene: TRBD2
v_gene: TRBV4-3
j_gene: TRBJ2-2
CDR3nt: TGCGCCAGCAGCCAAGGGGGACTAGGGGCGAACACCGGGGAGCTGTTTTTT
CDR3aa: CASSQGGLGANTGELFF

abundance: few
d_gene: .
v_gene: TRBV5-5
j_gene: TRBJ1-1
CDR3nt: TGTGCCAGCAGCTTCCTTACGAACACTGAAGCTTTCTTT
CDR3aa: CASSFLTNTEAFF

abundance: few
d_gene: .
v_gene: TRBV4-2
j_gene: TRBJ1-5
CDR3nt: TGTGCCAGCAGCCAAGACAGGGTTAGCCAGCCCCAGCATTTT
CDR3aa: CASSQDRVSQPQHF

abundance: .
d_gene: .
v_gene: TRBV5-1
j_gene: TRBJ2-5
CDR3nt: TGCGCCAGCAGCTTGAGTGAAGAGACCCAGTACTTC
CDR3aa: CASSLSEETQYF

abundance: .
d_gene: TRBD1
v_gene: TRBV27
j_gene: TRBJ2-7
CDR3nt: TGTGCCAGCAGTGGGCAGGACAGGGTGATAGGGGAGCAGTACTTC
CDR3aa: CASSGQDRVIGEQYF

abundance: few
d_gene: .
v_gene: TRBV10-3
j_gene: TRBJ2-7
CDR3nt: TGTGCCGTCACAGGCTCTCGGACCTACGAGCAGTACTTC
CDR3aa: CAVTGSRTYEQYF

abundance: .
d_gene: TRBD1
v_gene: TRBV11-2
j_gene: TRBJ1-2
CDR3nt: TGTGCCAGCAGCGATATAGACAGGGGGCAGGGCTATGGCTACACCTTC
CDR3aa: CASSDIDRGQGYGYTF

abundance: .
d_gene: .
v_gene: TRBV6-5
j_gene: TRBJ2-3
CDR3nt: TGTGCCAGCAGTTACTCTCTACCCGCTTCTAGCACAGATACGCAGTATTTT
CDR3aa: CASSYSLPASSTDTQYF

abundance: .
d_gene: .
v_gene: TRBV6-6
j_gene: TRBJ1-2
CDR3nt: TGTGCCAGCAGCCCCGGGAGGCCCTATGGCTACACCTTC
CDR3aa: CASSPGRPYGYTF

abundance: .
d_gene: TRBD1
v_gene: TRBV10-3
j_gene: TRBJ2-1
CDR3nt: TGTGCCATCAGTGAGACATGGACAGGGGTGCTCAATGAGCAGTTCTTC
CDR3aa: CAISETWTGVLNEQFF

abundance: few
d_gene: .
v_gene: TRBV4-3
j_gene: TRBJ2-1
CDR3nt: TGCGCCAGCAGCCAAGCGGGCAGGGGATCCTACAATGAGCAGTTCTTC
CDR3aa: CASSQAGRGSYNEQFF

abundance: once
d_gene: .
v_gene: TRBV5-1
j_gene: TRBJ2-7
CDR3nt: TGCGCCAGCAGCTTGGGCCGTTCCGAGCAGTACTTC
CDR3aa: CASSLGRSEQYF

abundance: few
d_gene: TRBD1
v_gene: TRBV5-4
j_gene: TRBJ1-6
CDR3nt: TGTGCCAGCAGCCCAACAGGGGATGGCCTAAGCTCCTATAATTCACCCCTCCACTTT
CDR3aa: CASSPTGDGLSSYNSPLHF

abundance: .
d_gene: .
v_gene: TRBV7-6
j_gene: TRBJ2-3
CDR3nt: TGTGCCAGCAGCTTAACTGGGACTGAAACAGATACGCAGTATTTT
CDR3aa: CASSLTGTETDTQYF

abundance: .
d_gene: TRBD1
v_gene: TRBV12-3/TRBV12-4
j_gene: TRBJ1-2
CDR3nt: TGTGCCAGCAGTTTAGTACGTGGACAGGGGGATGGCTACACCTTC
CDR3aa: CASSLVRGQGDGYTF

abundance: few
d_gene: .
v_gene: TRBV29-1
j_gene: TRBJ2-3
CDR3nt: TGCAGCGTTGACGTACTGTTTGGAGATACGCAGTATTTT
CDR3aa: CSVDVLFGDTQYF

abundance: .
d_gene: .
v_gene: TRBV20-1
j_gene: TRBJ1-2
CDR3nt: TGCAGTGCCAACCAGGGTGGGCATGGCTACACCTTC
CDR3aa: CSANQGGHGYTF

abundance: many
d_gene: .
v_gene: TRBV4-1
j_gene: TRBJ1-2
CDR3nt: TGCGCCAGCAGCCAAGAATACGGATATGGCTATGGCTACACCTTC
CDR3aa: CASSQEYGYGYGYTF

abundance: many
d_gene: .
v_gene: TRBV2
j_gene: TRBJ1-6
CDR3nt: TGTGCCAGCAGTTCCCCTCCGGGGCATACCCTCCACTTT
CDR3aa: CASSSPPGHTLHF

abundance: .
d_gene: .
v_gene: TRBV5-4
j_gene: TRBJ1-1
CDR3nt: TGTGCCAGCAGCTTCGTGGGGACGATGAGGACTGAAGCTTTCTTT
CDR3aa: CASSFVGTMRTEAFF

abundance: few
d_gene: TRBD2
v_gene: TRBV4-3
j_gene: TRBJ2-7
CDR3nt: TGCGCCAGCAGCCAAGAATTTCTTGGAGTAGGGACTAGCGGGATCTACGAGCAGTACTTC
CDR3aa: CASSQEFLGVGTSGIYEQYF

abundance: few
d_gene: TRBD1
v_gene: TRBV3-1
j_gene: TRBJ1-5
CDR3nt: TGTGCCAGCAGCCAAGTTCCTTTTGGCACAGGGGGTCAGCCCCAGCATTTT
CDR3aa: CASSQVPFGTGGQPQHF

abundance: few
d_gene: .
v_gene: TRBV29-1
j_gene: TRBJ2-3
CDR3nt: TGCAGCGTTGGGGAGACAGAAAGCACAGATACGCAGTATTTT
CDR3aa: CSVGETESTDTQYF

abundance: few
d_gene: .
v_gene: TRBV13
j_gene: TRBJ1-3
CDR3nt: TGTGCCAGCAGCTTAGAGGGGCCCAGGGCCCGGACGGGGAACACCATATATTTT
CDR3aa: CASSLEGPRARTGNTIYF

abundance: once
d_gene: .
v_gene: TRBV27
j_gene: TRBJ2-7
CDR3nt: TGTGCCAGCAGTTTGGAGGGCAGGGCCCCCGGGTACGAGCAGTACTTC
CDR3aa: CASSLEGRAPGYEQYF

abundance: .
d_gene: .
v_gene: TRBV9
j_gene: TRBJ2-1
CDR3nt: TGTGCCAGCAACGTCGGACAGCTCGGCAATGAGCAGTTCTTC
CDR3aa: CASNVGQLGNEQFF

abundance: many
d_gene: .
v_gene: TRBV3-1
j_gene: TRBJ2-5
CDR3nt: TGTGCCAGCAGCCAAGAGGCGGTTACGAAGACCCAGTACTTC
CDR3aa: CASSQEAVTKTQYF

abundance: .
d_gene: .
v_gene: TRBV5-1
j_gene: TRBJ2-1
CDR3nt: TGCGCCAGCAGCGAGTACTTGGACAATGAGCAGTTCTTC
CDR3aa: CASSEYLDNEQFF

abundance: few
d_gene: .
v_gene: TRBV6-2/TRBV6-3
j_gene: TRBJ2-2
CDR3nt: TGTGCCAGCAGTCAGCGGGACACCGGGGAGCTGTTTTTT
CDR3aa: CASSQRDTGELFF

abundance: .
d_gene: .
v_gene: TRBV27
j_gene: TRBJ1-6
CDR3nt: TGTGCCAGCAGCCTGGGTAGGGCCATGAATTCACCCCTCCACTTT
CDR3aa: CASSLGRAMNSPLHF

abundance: .
d_gene: TRBD2
v_gene: TRBV29-1
j_gene: TRBJ2-1
CDR3nt: TGCAGCGTTGGTAGCGGGAGGGTCAATGAGCAGTTCTTC
CDR3aa: CSVGSGRVNEQFF

abundance: .
d_gene: TRBD1
v_gene: TRBV12-3/TRBV12-4
j_gene: TRBJ2-3
CDR3nt: TGTGCCAGCAGTTGGGGACAGCACACAGATACGCAGTATTTT
CDR3aa: CASSWGQHTDTQYF

abundance: .
d_gene: .
v_gene: TRBV28
j_gene: TRBJ2-3
CDR3nt: TGTGCCAGCAGTTTTAGGGGGGGCCGGGGCACAGATACGCAGTATTTT
CDR3aa: CASSFRGGRGTDTQYF

abundance: .
d_gene: .
v_gene: TRBV6-1
j_gene: TRBJ2-7
CDR3nt: TGTGCCAGCAGTGAAGCAGCCGGGATCTACGAGCAGTACTTC
CDR3aa: CASSEAAGIYEQYF

abundance: many
d_gene: .
v_gene: TRBV15
j_gene: TRBJ2-2
CDR3nt: TGTGCCACCAGCAGAGGTTACACCACCGGGGAGCTGTTTTTT
CDR3aa: CATSRGYTTGELFF

abundance: .
d_gene: .
v_gene: TRBV10-3
j_gene: TRBJ2-3
CDR3nt: TGTGCCACCGCCGGGACATTTAACGTCTTGAGCGCGGGGGATACGCAGTATTTT
CDR3aa: CATAGTFNVLSAGDTQYF

abundance: .
d_gene: .
v_gene: TRBV7-9
j_gene: TRBJ1-5
CDR3nt: TGTGCCAGCAGCTCGGACACTCGATATCAGCCCCAGCATTTT
CDR3aa: CASSSDTRYQPQHF

abundance: .
d_gene: .
v_gene: TRBV5-8
j_gene: TRBJ2-5
CDR3nt: TGTGCCAGCAGCTTGGTTGACAGAGAAGAGACCCAGTACTTC
CDR3aa: CASSLVDREETQYF

abundance: .
d_gene: .
v_gene: TRBV4-3
j_gene: TRBJ1-4
CDR3nt: TGCGCCAGCAGCCAAGAAAGTGGAGGAAATGAAAAACTGTTTTTT
CDR3aa: CASSQESGGNEKLFF

abundance: many
d_gene: TRBD1
v_gene: TRBV19
j_gene: TRBJ1-2
CDR3nt: TGTGCCAGTATTCCAGGGGGCCTAGACACCTATGGCTACACCTTC
CDR3aa: CASIPGGLDTYGYTF

abundance: .
d_gene: TRBD2
v_gene: TRBV29-1
j_gene: TRBJ2-7
CDR3nt: TGCAGCGCCCGACTAGCGGGGGGCTACGAGCAGTACTTC
CDR3aa: CSARLAGGYEQYF

abundance: .
d_gene: .
v_gene: TRBV7-6
j_gene: TRBJ2-4
CDR3nt: TGTGCCAGCAGCTTACCGGGCGGATTTCAGTACTTC
CDR3aa: CASSLPGGFQYF

abundance: .
d_gene: TRBD2
v_gene: TRBV5-4
j_gene: TRBJ2-7
CDR3nt: TGTGCCAGCAGTAATCCGGGGGGGCACGAGCAGTACTTC
CDR3aa: CASSNPGGHEQYF

abundance: .
d_gene: .
v_gene: TRBV20-1
j_gene: TRBJ2-3
CDR3nt: TGCAGTGCTAGGGACCTAGCGATCTCCACAGATACGCAGTATTTT
CDR3aa: CSARDLAISTDTQYF

abundance: .
d_gene: TRBD1
v_gene: TRBV29-1
j_gene: TRBJ2-2
CDR3nt: TGCAGCGTTGTGGTCAGGGGGCGCCGAGGGGGCGGGGAGCTGTTTTTT
CDR3aa: CSVVVRGRRGGGELFF

abundance: .
d_gene: .
v_gene: TRBV2
j_gene: TRBJ2-7
CDR3nt: TGTGCCAGCAGTGACGTCATTATCTACGAGCAGTACTTC
CDR3aa: CASSDVIIYEQYF

abundance: .
d_gene: TRBD1
v_gene: TRBV5-1
j_gene: TRBJ2-7
CDR3nt: TGCGCCAGCTCGGGACAGGGGAGCTCCTACGAGCAGTACTTC
CDR3aa: CASSGQGSSYEQYF

abundance: .
d_gene: .
v_gene: TRBV20-1
j_gene: TRBJ1-4
CDR3nt: TGCAGTGCTAGAGGCGCCACATCCTTCGGCGGTGAAAAACTGTTTTTT
CDR3aa: CSARGATSFGGEKLFF

abundance: few
d_gene: .
v_gene: TRBV10-1
j_gene: TRBJ2-3
CDR3nt: TGCGCCAGCAGTGAGGGCACAGATACGCAGTATTTT
CDR3aa: CASSEGTDTQYF

abundance: few
d_gene: TRBD1
v_gene: TRBV20-1
j_gene: TRBJ1-2
CDR3nt: TGCAGTGCTAGAGGGACAGGGGGATTTGGCTACACCTTC
CDR3aa: CSARGTGGFGYTF

abundance: .
d_gene: TRBD1
v_gene: TRBV20-1
j_gene: TRBJ1-2
CDR3nt: TGCAGGGCCGACCCAGGGGGGCGCGGCTATGGCTACACCTTC
CDR3aa: CRADPGGRGYGYTF

abundance: .
d_gene: .
v_gene: TRBV28
j_gene: TRBJ1-1
CDR3nt: TGTGCCAGCAGTCGGGCAGGAACAAACACTGAAGCTTTCTTT
CDR3aa: CASSRAGTNTEAFF

abundance: few
d_gene: TRBD1
v_gene: TRBV2
j_gene: TRBJ2-7
CDR3nt: TGTGCCAGCAGTGCGGGACAGGGCTTTTACGAGCAGTACTTC
CDR3aa: CASSAGQGFYEQYF